These 8 T cell receptor beta chains came from one sample sequenced in a study of blood T cell repertoires in COVID-19. Data came from immunoSEQ multiplex PCR; TCRdb stores just in-frame clones and leaves some out. Of approximately 150,000 clones in the sample, 82% were seen once. Sequenced material: PBMCs or T cells enriched from blood (not recorded which). These receptors were obtained from a man aged 55 to 70 who had recovered from COVID-19.

The chain couples TRBV3-1 (or the pseudogene TRBV3-2) to TRBJ2-7; 7 nucleotides match TRBD1. The CDR3 is made up of 14 amino acids. Trimming cost V 4 bases and J 5 bases; bases outside gene matches: 8. In germline, CDR1 is LGHDT, CDR2 YNNKEL (reference sequence). DNA of the CDR3: TGTGCCAGCAGCCGAGCAACAGGGGCGGACGAGCAGTACTTC. Translated, it gives CASSRATGADEQYF.

This clone showed up just a few times. The V gene is TRBV5-1, the J gene TRBJ2-3, with TRBD2 matching 7 bases. Germline V gene lookup returns CDR1 SGHRS and CDR2 YFSETQ. There are 15 residues in the CDR3. V lost 3 bases and J lost 2; bases outside the gene matches: 6. CDR3 nucleotide sequence: TGCGCCAGCAGCTCGGGAGGACTGGACACAGATACGCAGTATTTT. Its translation is CASSSGGLDTDTQYF. Full variable domain (rest looked up from reference TRBV5-1 and TRBJ2-3): KAGVTQTPRYLIKTRGQQVTLSCSPISGHRSVSWYQQTPGQGLQFLFEYFSETQRNKGNFPGRFSGRQFSNSRSEMNVSTLELGDSALYLCASSSGGLDTDTQYFGPGTRLTVL.

This clone was seen at least ten times. This rearrangement joins TRBV25-1 to TRBJ2-7; D unresolved. V lost 0 bases and J lost 4, with 10 bases in between. Per germline, CDR1 MGHDK and CDR2 SYGVNS. This CDR3 has 14 residues. This chain's CDR3 is CASSEYEPRYEQYF. The CDR3 region has the DNA TGTGCCAGCAGTGAATACGAACCTAGGTACGAGCAGTACTTC.

This clone appeared a few times. This chain joins TRBV7-2 and TRBJ2-7; no firm D call. This CDR3 region has 14 residues. Germline V gene data show CDR1 as SGHTA and CDR2 as FQGNSA. V was trimmed by 3 bases and J by 3 bases, leaving 12 bases between them. CDR3 DNA sequence: TGTGCCAGCAGCTTGTCACAAGCGATCTACGAGCAGTACTTC. Its protein is CASSLSQAIYEQYF.

This chain joins TRBV30 and TRBJ2-7; 7 nucleotides match TRBD1. Trimming cost V 1 base and J 2 bases; bases outside gene matches: 2. In germline, CDR1 is GTSNPN, CDR2 SVGIG (reference sequence). CDR3 length equals 13 residues. The CDR3 DNA sequence: TGTGCCTGGAGTGCGACAGGGACCTACGAGCAGTACTTC. It is translated as CAWSATGTYEQYF.

This clone has a single count. This sequence joins TRBV19 and TRBJ1-2; no clear D. This CDR3 has 12 residues. Germline values: CDR1 LNHDA, CDR2 SQIVND (reference sequence). V was clipped by 7 bases and J by 14 bases, with 20 bases between them. CDR3 DNA sequence: TGTGCCAGTAACCTCCCAGAGAGGGTATGGACCTTC. It translates to CASNLPERVWTF.

CDR3 nucleotide sequence: TGTGCCAGCAGTTCCGGGACTACCGCAAATGAGCAGTTCTTC. It is translated as CASSSGTTANEQFF. The rearrangement links TRBV28 to TRBJ2-1; 7 positions match TRBD2. Germline V gene data show CDR1 as MDHEN and CDR2 as SYDVKM. Unmatched junction bases numbered 7, after V lost 4 bases and J lost 7 bases. CDR3 length: 14 amino acids. Full variable domain (rest looked up from reference TRBV28 and TRBJ2-1): DVKVTQSSRYLVKRTGEKVFLECVQDMDHENMFWYRQDPGLGLRLIYFSYDVKMKEKGDIPEGYSVSREKKERFSLILESASTNQTSMYLCASSSGTTANEQFFGPGTRLTVL.

The chain has TRBV2 and TRBJ1-1; no definite D call. CDR1 is SNHLY and CDR2 is FYNNEI in the germline V gene. V dropped 2 bases and J dropped 2 bases, with 9 bases sitting between them. This CDR3 has 14 residues. CDR3 amino acids: CASSELESNTEAFF. In DNA, the CDR3 is TGTGCCAGCAGTGAATTGGAGTCTAACACTGAAGCTTTCTTT. Filled out from reference TRBV2 and TRBJ1-1, the complete variable domain reads EPEVTQTPSHQVTQMGQEVILRCVPISNHLYFYWYRQILGQKVEFLVSFYNNEISEKSEIFDDQFSVERPDGSNFTLKIRSTKLEDSAMYFCASSELESNTEAFFGQGTRLTVV.